These 25 T cell receptor beta chains were all obtained from the same sample, sequenced in a study of CXCR3-negative and CXCR3-positive naive CD8 T cells. cDNA libraries for TRB were generated by 5' RACE incorporating UMI labels. TCRdb re-called the 5' RACE reads and gives one entry per CDR3 protein, without DNA. Seen in this sample are around 47,000 distinct CDR3 sequences; the ten most common clones hold about 15%. Sequenced material: memory CD8+ T cells from blood. Every receptor here comes from a human donor in good health. Some clones in this sample may be carry-over from other donors' samples.

The rearrangement links TRBV28 to TRBJ2-1. The CDR3 has 13 amino acids. Germline lookup yields CDR1 MDHEN and CDR2 SYDVKM. CDR3 in amino acids: CASSLNGYNEQFF.

This chain connects TRBV5-1 to TRBJ2-1; absent DNA, TCRdb's TRBD2 call cannot be checked. CDR3 size: 19 residues. Germline CDR1 SGHRS, CDR2 YFSETQ. Here the CDR3 reads CASSLYSAGESSSYNEQFF.

This rearrangement joins TRBV29-1 to TRBJ2-7. Germline V gives CDR1 SQVTM, CDR2 ANQGSEA. This CDR3 is 14 amino acids long. The CDR3 protein is CSVESGRASYEQYF.

V usage is TRBV4-1 and J usage is TRBJ1-6. CDR3 length: 15 residues. Per germline, CDR1 MGHRA and CDR2 YSYEKL. This chain's CDR3 is CASNQDVTYNSPLHF.

The V and J genes are TRBV6-2 or TRBV6-3 and TRBJ2-7; TCRdb gives TRBD1 as the D gene, but with no DNA this cannot be confirmed. Germline V CDR1 and CDR2: MNHEY, SVGEGT. This CDR3 is built from 15 residues. CDR3 sequence reads: CASSPNRGASYEQYF.

This rearrangement joins TRBV7-2 to TRBJ2-7. The CDR3 runs to 15 residues. The germline V gene encodes CDR1 SGHTA and CDR2 FQGNSA. The CDR3 sequence is CASSLGEAGSYEQYF.

The chain's CDR3 is CSAREGDNEQFF. This chain uses TRBV20-1 with TRBJ2-1; checking the TCRdb D call of TRBD2 is not possible without DNA. Germline V lookup: CDR1 DFQATT, CDR2 SNEGSKA (reference sequence). The CDR3 consists of 12 residues.

V gene TRBV6-4 combines with J gene TRBJ2-1; TCRdb's D call of TRBD1 is untestable without DNA. The CDR3 contains 16 residues. From germline, CDR1 is MRHNA and CDR2 SNTAGT. The CDR3 reads CASSNDGGGPGNEQFF.

This chain links TRBV7-2 with TRBJ2-7; the TCRdb call, TRBD2, lacks DNA for checking. The CDR3 covers 14 residues. CDR1 and CDR2 (germline): SGHTA, FQGNSA. Here the CDR3 reads CASSLGEGSYEQYF. Together with reference TRBV7-2 and TRBJ2-7, the CDR3 gives the full variable domain: GAGVSQSPSNKVTEKGKDVELRCDPISGHTALYWYRQSLGQGLEFLIYFQGNSAPDKSGLPSDRFSAERTGGSVSTLTIQRTQQEDSAVYLCASSLGEGSYEQYFGPGTRLTVT.

The rearrangement uses TRBV25-1 and TRBJ2-2; TCRdb returns TRBD2, unconfirmable since there is no DNA. The CDR3 extends over 21 amino acids. Germline V gives CDR1 MGHDK, CDR2 SYGVNS. Here the CDR3 reads CASSEYPRKGVSIANTGELFF.

The chain couples TRBV7-9 to TRBJ2-7; the D call of TRBD1 rests on TCRdb alone, since no DNA is present to check it. This CDR3 comprises 16 residues. Per germline, CDR1 SEHNR and CDR2 FQNEAQ (reference sequence). The chain's CDR3 is CASSFFEGVGSYEQYF. Supplemented by reference TRBV7-9 and TRBJ2-7, the full variable domain reads DTGVSQNPRHKITKRGQNVTFRCDPISEHNRLYWYRQTLGQGPEFLTYFQNEAQLEKSRLLSDRFSAERPKGSFSTLEIQRTEQGDSAMYLCASSFFEGVGSYEQYFGPGTRLTVT.

The V gene is TRBV28, the J gene TRBJ1-2. The CDR3 has 14 amino acids. Germline assignment: CDR1 MDHEN and CDR2 SYDVKM. CDR3 protein: CASSPEGANYGYTF.

The chain couples TRBV7-3 to TRBJ2-1; TCRdb gives TRBD2 as the D gene, but with no DNA this cannot be confirmed. Germline CDR1 SGHTA, CDR2 FQGTGA. The CDR3 runs to 12 residues. The CDR3 is CASSFGGLEQFF.

The rearrangement links TRBV10-3 to TRBJ2-5; TCRdb outputs TRBD1, but without DNA this stays unchecked. The CDR3 has 13 residues. Germline CDR1 is ENHRY and CDR2 is SYGVKD. The CDR3 reads CAISEAGEETQYF.

The chain joins TRBV9 to TRBJ1-1. The CDR3 spans 14 residues. CDR1 is SGDLS and CDR2 is YYNGEE in the germline V gene. CDR3 protein: CAGSVIALNTEAFF.

This chain connects TRBV27 to TRBJ2-7; TCRdb calls TRBD1, which cannot be checked without DNA. The CDR3 runs 12 residues. The germline CDR1 and CDR2 sequences are MNHEY and SMNVEV (reference sequence). The CDR3 sequence is CASAGNFYEQYF.

The J gene is TRBJ2-5, the V gene TRBV6-6; the TRBD2 assignment by TCRdb is unverifiable without DNA. Germline lookup yields CDR1 MNHNY and CDR2 SVGAGI (reference sequence). The CDR3 runs to 14 residues. The CDR3 reads CASGGGGGAETQYF.

The chain uses TRBV18 and TRBJ1-1; the TRBD1 assignment by TCRdb is unverifiable without DNA. The CDR3 consists of 15 residues. The V gene's germline CDR1 is KGHSH and CDR2 LQKENI. CDR3 sequence: CASSSTSYRVTEAFF.

CDR3: CASSLAESLQYF. This chain uses TRBV28 with TRBJ2-3. Looked up from germline, CDR1 is MDHEN and CDR2 is SYDVKM. The CDR3 runs to 12 residues.

V usage is TRBV6-5 and J usage is TRBJ1-1. The CDR3 spans 16 residues. Per germline, CDR1 MNHEY and CDR2 SVGAGI. This CDR3 reads CASSYGSGGLNTEAFF.

The V and J genes are TRBV29-1 and TRBJ2-3. The CDR3 length is 13 residues. The germline CDR1 and CDR2 sequences are SQVTM and ANQGSEA. The CDR3 sequence is CSVEDLTGDTQYF.

V is TRBV7-3 and J is TRBJ1-1; TCRdb's D call, TRBD1, is unchecked because there is no DNA. The CDR3 loop spans 13 amino acids. Germline CDR1 is SGHTA and CDR2 is FQGTGA. The CDR3: CASSLGTGGEAFF. The variable domain in full, completed from reference TRBV7-3 and TRBJ1-1, reads GAGVSQTPSNKVTEKGKYVELRCDPISGHTALYWYRQSLGQGPEFLIYFQGTGAADDSGLPNDRFFAVRPEGSVSTLKIQRTERGDSAVYLCASSLGTGGEAFFGQGTRLTVV.

The V call is TRBV29-1, the J call TRBJ2-1; the D gene TCRdb calls, TRBD1, cannot be checked with no DNA. This CDR3 has 18 amino acids. Germline loops: CDR1 SQVTM, CDR2 ANQGSEA. The CDR3 is CSVDSPVGSGGSYNEQFF.

The J gene is TRBJ1-1, the V gene TRBV6-2 or TRBV6-3; the TRBD1 assignment by TCRdb is unverifiable without DNA. This CDR3 comprises 14 residues. Per germline, CDR1 MNHEY and CDR2 SVGEGT. The CDR3 is CASSYGGLNTEAFF.

The J gene is TRBJ1-6, the V gene TRBV28. This CDR3 has 16 amino acids. CDR1 MDHEN and CDR2 SYDVKM come from the germline V gene. The CDR3 spells CASSFKRTGDNSPLHF. The variable domain in full, with the rest retrieved from reference TRBV28 and TRBJ1-6, is DVKVTQSSRYLVKRTGEKVFLECVQDMDHENMFWYRQDPGLGLRLIYFSYDVKMKEKGDIPEGYSVSREKKERFSLILESASTNQTSMYLCASSFKRTGDNSPLHFGNGTRLTVT.